This entry is about one TCR beta chain. This clone was recorded only once. Its antigen target is currently unknown. Base qualities were left out, and no much larger clone turns up one base away. A second Seattle source provided samples from volunteer blood donors who had recovered from COVID-19. Each collaborating institution followed its own protocols to collect whole blood in K2EDTA tubes. For TCRbeta analysis, collaborators shipped samples in one of three forms: frozen whole blood, isolated PBMCs, or DNA extracted from either of those sample types. The data derive from a study of blood T cell repertoires in COVID-19 (dated by TCRdb to about 2020). Context from the whole study: Samples from collaborators originated in the United States, Italy and Spain and spanned both the acute and convalescent phases of COVID-19. The material from the prospective study consisted of cDNA or gDNA derived from T cells, B-cell-depleted T cells, or PBMCs. The dataset comprised deeply sampled blood TCRbeta repertoires from subjects exposed to, actively infected with, or recovered from COVID-19. A freely available public database, intended as a resource for researchers studying the immune response to SARS-CoV-2, is where the repertoires were released. Samples were obtained from the ongoing ImmuneRACE study (first 160 participants) and from over a thousand subjects provided by 6 global collaborators. The sample metadata nearly always contained a de-identified subject ID, COVID-19 status, age in years and sex. Where HLA class I and class II types were available, the types were taken from metadata supplied by the sample provider, not from assay-based typing. Here is what the overall study found, with its caveats: The amount of clinical and demographic metadata varied by source and participant and was provided uncurated.

The germline V gene specifies SGDLS as CDR1 and YYNGEE as CDR2. The V end gives up 3 bases and the J end 0 bases, leaving 8 bases in the junction not matched to a gene. The CDR3 holds 16 amino acids from the cysteine to the phenylalanine. Only the CDR3 part of the read is kept: 48 bases, read in frame from the first base. The immunoSEQ Assay, a bias-controlled multiplex PCR, was used to amplify TCRbeta CDR3 regions from genomic DNA. Per the authors' processing: The number of nucleated cells in each sample was estimated by amplification of reference gene primers within the assay. To quantify the absolute abundance of each unique TCRbeta CDR3 rearrangement, sequence reads were collapsed and filtered. For each sample, productive Simpson clonality was calculated as the square root of Simpson's diversity index over productive rearrangements. In TCRdb, the immuneACCESS table is reduced to in-frame sequences with V and J assigned. These tables do not hold every clone; where another copy was compared, an unresolved V gene accounts for under half, and the others remain unexplained. The V and J calls and clone size were taken over from that table, and D and trimming were inferred from the DNA. Here the sample has 300,000 to 400,000 clones; around 90% occur a single time. The ten largest clones represent less than 3.5% of the sample.

Material for sequencing was peripheral blood. The source is a woman aged 18-35 years who had recovered from COVID-19. The receptor chain draws on TRBV9 and TRBJ1-1; 7 central nucleotides agree with TRBD1. The nucleotide sequence reads as follows: TGTGCCAGCAGCGAGGGCCAGGGGGGTATGAACACTGAAGCTTTCTTT. The resulting protein is CASSEGQGGMNTEAFF.